Each of the 2 T cell receptor beta chains below was sequenced from the same sample in a study of neurological immune-mediated disorders. Each CDR3 protein is one row after TCRdb ran MiXCR on the 5' RACE reads. The sample contains about 66,000 distinct CDR3 sequences, about 4.9% of which appear only once. The sample comprised PBMCs. The source of these receptors is a man in his thirties or forties with multiple sclerosis.

This clonotype was counted many times. V usage is TRBV20-1 and J usage is TRBJ1-1; 8 bases are shared with TRBD1. V lost 3 bases and J lost 9; bases outside the gene matches: 3. The CDR3 is 11 amino acids. CDR1 is DFQATT and CDR2 is SNEGSKA in the germline V gene (reference sequence). CDR3 sequence (DNA): TGCAGTGCTAGGGACAGGGCGCAAGCTTTCTTT. Amino acid sequence: CSARDRAQAFF.

This clonotype was detected ten times or more. The chain recombines TRBV20-1 with TRBJ2-3; 13 bases align to TRBD2. The CDR3 sequence is 15 residues long. Trimming removed 5 bases from V and 4 bases from J; junction bases left unmatched: 6. Germline V gives CDR1 DFQATT, CDR2 SNEGSKA (reference sequence). The CDR3 protein is CSAWTSGGLADTQYF. The CDR3 bases are TGCAGTGCTTGGACTAGCGGGGGTTTGGCAGATACGCAGTATTTT.